One and the same sample provided the 4 T cell receptor beta chains below, sequenced in a study of blood T cell repertoires in COVID-19. Generated by immunoSEQ multiplex PCR, the TCRdb table keeps only in-frame clones and is missing some. The data contain 110,000 to 150,000 clones, about 85% of them singletons. Sequencing was performed on peripheral blood. Every receptor here comes from a human donor in a cohort sampled during active COVID-19.

The chain has TRBV7-2 and TRBJ2-5; 7 positions agree with TRBD1. The CDR3 sequence is 15 residues long. Unmatched junction bases numbered 7, after V lost 1 base and J lost 5 bases. CDR1 is SGHTA and CDR2 is FQGNSA in the germline V gene. The CDR3 region is CASSLVTGAEETQYF. The DNA for the CDR3 is TGTGCCAGCAGCTTAGTAACAGGGGCCGAGGAGACCCAGTACTTC.

The chain has TRBV5-5 and TRBJ2-7; tentatively, D is TRBD1 (7 bases). V shed 4 bases and J shed 0 bases, with 26 bases lying between them. From germline, CDR1 is SGHKS and CDR2 YYEKEE (reference sequence). The CDR3 loop spans 19 amino acids. The CDR3 DNA is TGTGCCAGCAGCCTCAGGCGGGACAGAGGTTTACCGACCTCCTACGAGCAGTACTTC. This translates into CASSLRRDRGLPTSYEQYF.

This chain connects TRBV7-8 to TRBJ2-1; a possible D gene is TRBD1 (6 bases). Germline V gene sequence: CDR1 SGHVS, CDR2 FQNEAQ. Trimming cost V 1 base and J 5 bases, with 12 bases left between them. The CDR3 length is 15 residues. The CDR3 loop is CASSLGQEWDNEQFF. The CDR3 DNA sequence: TGTGCCAGCAGCTTAGGACAGGAATGGGACAATGAGCAGTTCTTC.

This clone was seen once. V usage is TRBV29-1 and J usage is TRBJ2-7, with TRBD1 matching 10 bases. This CDR3 is 15 amino acids long. Germline trimming cut 3 bases from V and 1 base from J; bases unmatched to any gene: 6. Per the germline V gene, CDR1 is SQVTM and CDR2 is ANQGSEA. The CDR3 spells CSVEGMGQGSYEQYF. Here the CDR3 DNA reads TGCAGCGTTGAGGGGATGGGACAGGGGTCCTACGAGCAGTACTTC.